Sequencing of this TCR beta chain was carried out in a study of neurological immune-mediated disorders (dated by TCRdb to about 2019). For the wider study: Peripheral blood TCR-beta repertoires from HTLV-I-associated myelopathy (HAM/TSP) patients, multiple sclerosis patients and healthy controls were compared by UMI-based sequencing. The roughly 110 TCR-beta libraries included longitudinal samples, technical triplicates and paired sorted CD4+ and CD8+ T-cell subsets alongside PBMC samples. Of the 65 to 70 subjects in the cohort, some 15 were HAM/TSP patients, around 35 were multiple sclerosis patients, and about 20 were healthy controls. Longitudinal HAM/TSP donors and healthy donors each had 3 time-points at intervals of about 3-45 months. Study-wide conclusions, independent of this receptor: TCR clonal expansion was greatest in HAM/TSP patients and smallest in MS patients, who ranked below even healthy controls. No identical CDR3 amino acid sequences were found to be shared among expanded clones across subjects, suggesting that TCR-beta repertoires were private in all groups.

This specimen's time point label, per the study, means: longitudinal time-point 2. Libraries from unsorted PBMCs were made from 2 million PBMCs kept in RNAlater at -80 degrees C until RNA extraction. Peripheral blood was subjected to Ficoll-Hypaque density gradient centrifugation to isolate PBMCs, which were then cryopreserved in liquid nitrogen. This clonotype has ten or more counts. This receptor's antigen is unknown. Base qualities are missing; no much larger clone stands one base away. cDNA was synthesized by template-switch 5'RACE using a primer with a 10-nucleotide random unique molecular identifier that tagged each TCR transcript. Every sequencing run yielded over 190 million TCR-beta sequences covering 15-18 subjects. Total RNA was extracted with the RNeasy kit. Using the KAPA Real-time Library Amplification kit, TCR-beta VDJ regions were amplified with primers for the TCR constant region and the 5'RACE anchor. A first PCR added sample indexes and Illumina adaptors, and a second PCR then raised library yield. After Ampure bead purification, the TCR product of roughly 650 bp was size-selected on a 2% E-gel SizeSelection system. Before pooling, library quality was checked on a Bioanalyzer, concentration was measured with Qubit, and libraries were quantified with the Kapa Library Quantification kit. An Illumina HiSeq 2500 sequenced the libraries paired-end 2 x 150 bp. To increase sequence diversity, about 23-30% phiX was spiked into each library pool. As for the original processing: The quality-filtered reads were processed with the UMI-based MiGEC pipeline, whose error correction step removed more than 75% of the raw TCR sequences. IMGT germline references were used for aligning VDJ genes, and each clonotype was defined as a unique CDR3 amino acid sequence together with its V-J genes. VDJtools evaluated clonal expansion, Shannon diversity and CDR3 relatedness (CalcPairwiseDistances, ClusterSamples); CLCbio workbench built phylogenetic trees. A clone was classed as expanded if it had 8 or more unique UMIs, a cutoff based on coefficient-of-variation modelling across technical triplicates. The public sequencing data were trimmed at Q25 with fastp and processed into clonotypes with MiXCR by TCRdb, which kept only in-frame beta chains. For every CDR3 protein sequence, its rows merge into one entry that carries the most common genes and DNA. TCRdb's processing, not the study's, gives the V and J calls here. The sample table shows some 49,000 distinct CDR3 sequences, and approximately 14% are seen once. The ten biggest clones cover 4.5% of the sample.

V loses 0 bases, J loses 11 bases, and the germline ends lie 20 bases apart. The CDR3 sequence holds 15 residues, the cysteine and phenylalanine included. Of all the DNA, just the CDR3 is kept, 45 bases in frame from base 1. As encoded in the germline V gene, CDR1 is SGHRS while CDR2 is YFSETQ. Recombination linked TRBV5-1 to TRBJ1-1, with a weak D call of TRBD1 (6 bases match). The sample comprised PBMCs. This TCR was recovered from a male donor with HTLV-1-associated myelopathy (HAM/TSP). The CDR3 protein: CASSLEFGKGVIAFF. The nucleotides read TGCGCCAGCAGCTTGGAGTTTGGGAAGGGGGTCATTGCTTTCTTT.